The 4 T cell receptor beta chains reported below all come from one sample, sequenced in a study of radiotherapy plus CTLA-4 blockade in lung cancer. Profiled with immunoSEQ multiplex PCR; TCRdb holds only in-frame clones, not every one. The top ten hold roughly 25% of the sample, which has about 33,000 clones, more than 80% seen once. The material was peripheral blood, obtained from a patient treated with radiotherapy plus ipilimumab. Source of these receptors: a human donor with non-small cell lung cancer that progressed on radiotherapy plus ipilimumab.

This chain links TRBV5-1 with TRBJ2-3; a weak D match, TRBD1 (6 bases). The CDR3 extends over 16 amino acids. The V end was cut by 0 bases, the J end by 0 bases, with 11 bases between. Germline V gene data show CDR1 as SGHRS and CDR2 as YFSETQ. Here the CDR3 DNA reads TGCGCCAGCAGCTTGGACCCAGGGGCGAGCACAGATACGCAGTATTTT. Protein: CASSLDPGASTDTQYF. The entire variable domain, with the rest obtained from reference TRBV5-1 and TRBJ2-3, is as follows: KAGVTQTPRYLIKTRGQQVTLSCSPISGHRSVSWYQQTPGQGLQFLFEYFSETQRNKGNFPGRFSGRQFSNSRSEMNVSTLELGDSALYLCASSLDPGASTDTQYFGPGTRLTVL.

The chain employs TRBV10-1 and TRBJ1-1; the D gene is possibly TRBD1 (5 bases). The V end lost 8 bases, the J end lost 5 bases, and 18 bases lay between the germline ends. This CDR3 region has 14 residues. Germline V gene data show CDR1 as WNHNN and CDR2 as SYGVQD (reference sequence). CDR3 coding DNA: TGCGCCAGCGGCGAGGGGTACAGCGGGACTGAAGCTTTCTTT. Residues: CASGEGYSGTEAFF.

This clone showed up just a few times. V is TRBV19 and J is TRBJ2-3; no clear D. The CDR3 is 13 amino acids. Germline-derived CDR1 and CDR2 are LNHDA and SQIVND (reference sequence). Trimming took off 4 bases at V and 4 bases at J, with 9 bases between the two ends. The CDR3 here is CASSTTRADTQYF. The CDR3 DNA is TGTGCCAGTAGTACTACACGGGCAGATACGCAGTATTTT.

The chain recombines TRBV7-9 with TRBJ2-1, with 9 nucleotides matching TRBD1. This CDR3 is built from 15 residues. Trimming took 5 bases from V and 10 from J; bases not matched to a gene: 12. Germline CDR1 reads SEHNR; CDR2 reads FQNEAQ (reference sequence). CDR3 in amino acids: CASSVDRDRVLEQFF. The CDR3, as DNA: TGTGCCAGCAGCGTTGACCGGGACAGGGTTTTAGAGCAGTTCTTC. Full variable domain (missing parts from reference TRBV7-9 and TRBJ2-1): DTGVSQNPRHKITKRGQNVTFRCDPISEHNRLYWYRQTLGQGPEFLTYFQNEAQLEKSRLLSDRFSAERPKGSFSTLEIQRTEQGDSAMYLCASSVDRDRVLEQFFGPGTRLTVL.